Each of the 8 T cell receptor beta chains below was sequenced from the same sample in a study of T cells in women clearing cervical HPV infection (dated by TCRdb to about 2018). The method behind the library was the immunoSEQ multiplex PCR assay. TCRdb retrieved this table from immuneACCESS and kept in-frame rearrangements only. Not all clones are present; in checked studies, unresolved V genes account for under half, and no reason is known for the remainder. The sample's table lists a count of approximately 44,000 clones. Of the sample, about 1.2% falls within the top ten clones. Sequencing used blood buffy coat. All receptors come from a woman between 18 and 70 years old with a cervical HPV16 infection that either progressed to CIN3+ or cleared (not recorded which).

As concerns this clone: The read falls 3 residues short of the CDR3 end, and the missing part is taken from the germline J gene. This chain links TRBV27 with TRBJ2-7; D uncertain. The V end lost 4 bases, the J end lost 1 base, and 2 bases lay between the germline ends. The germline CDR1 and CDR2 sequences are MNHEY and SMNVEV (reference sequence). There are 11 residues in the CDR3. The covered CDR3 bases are TGTGCCAGCAGTTCATCCTACGAG. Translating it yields CASSSSYE. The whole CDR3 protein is CASSSSYEQYF.

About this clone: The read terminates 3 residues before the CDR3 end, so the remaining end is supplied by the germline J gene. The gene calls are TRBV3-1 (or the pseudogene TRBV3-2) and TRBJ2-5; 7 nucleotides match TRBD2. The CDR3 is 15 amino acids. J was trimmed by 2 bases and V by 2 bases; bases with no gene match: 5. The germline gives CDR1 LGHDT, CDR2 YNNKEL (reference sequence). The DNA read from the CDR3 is TGTGCCAGCAGCCAATCCGGGACTAAACAAGAGACC. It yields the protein CASSQSGTKQET. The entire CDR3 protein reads CASSQSGTKQETQYF.

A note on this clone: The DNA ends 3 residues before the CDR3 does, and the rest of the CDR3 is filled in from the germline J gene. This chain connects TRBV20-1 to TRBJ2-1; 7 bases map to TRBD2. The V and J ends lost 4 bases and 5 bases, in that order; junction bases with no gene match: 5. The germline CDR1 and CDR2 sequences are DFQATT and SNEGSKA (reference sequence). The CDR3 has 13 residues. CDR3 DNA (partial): TGCAGTGCTAAGGGACTACACCACAATGAG. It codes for CSAKGLHHNE. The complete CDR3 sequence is CSAKGLHHNEQFF.

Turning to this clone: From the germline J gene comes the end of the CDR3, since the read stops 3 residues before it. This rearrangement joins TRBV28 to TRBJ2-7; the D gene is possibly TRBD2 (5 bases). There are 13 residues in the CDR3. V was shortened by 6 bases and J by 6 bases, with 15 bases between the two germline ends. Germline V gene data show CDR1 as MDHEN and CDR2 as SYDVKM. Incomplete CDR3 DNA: TGTGCCAGCAGGGTCGTGGCGGCGGGCGAG. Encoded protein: CASRVVAAGE. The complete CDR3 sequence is CASRVVAAGEQYF. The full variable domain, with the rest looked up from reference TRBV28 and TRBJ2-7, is DVKVTQSSRYLVKRTGEKVFLECVQDMDHENMFWYRQDPGLGLRLIYFSYDVKMKEKGDIPEGYSVSREKKERFSLILESASTNQTSMYLCASRVVAAGEQYFGPGTRLTVT.

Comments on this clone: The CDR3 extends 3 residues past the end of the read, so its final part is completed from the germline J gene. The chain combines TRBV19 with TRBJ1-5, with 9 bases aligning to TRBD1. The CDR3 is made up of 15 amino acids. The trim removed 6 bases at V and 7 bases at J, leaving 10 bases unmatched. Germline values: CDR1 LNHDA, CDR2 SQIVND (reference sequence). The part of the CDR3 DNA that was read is TGTGCCAGTAGGACACAGGGGGCGATGCACCAGCCC. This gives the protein CASRTQGAMHQP. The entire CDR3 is CASRTQGAMHQPQHF.

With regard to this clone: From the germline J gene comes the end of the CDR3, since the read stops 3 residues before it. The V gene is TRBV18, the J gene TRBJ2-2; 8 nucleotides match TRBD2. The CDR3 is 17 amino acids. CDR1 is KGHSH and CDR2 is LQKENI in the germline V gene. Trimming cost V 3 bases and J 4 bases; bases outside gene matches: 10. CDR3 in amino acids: CASSPGTRGGTTGELFF. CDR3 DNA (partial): TGTGCCAGCTCACCTGGAACACGGGGGGGCACCACCGGGGAG.

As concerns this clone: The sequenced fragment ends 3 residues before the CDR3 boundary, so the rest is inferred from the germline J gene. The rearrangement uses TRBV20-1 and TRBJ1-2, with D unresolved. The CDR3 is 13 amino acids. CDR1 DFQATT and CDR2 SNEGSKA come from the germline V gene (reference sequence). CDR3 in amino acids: CSARLGTGGGYTF. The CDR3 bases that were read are TGCAGTGCTAGATTGGGTACTGGCGGAGGC.

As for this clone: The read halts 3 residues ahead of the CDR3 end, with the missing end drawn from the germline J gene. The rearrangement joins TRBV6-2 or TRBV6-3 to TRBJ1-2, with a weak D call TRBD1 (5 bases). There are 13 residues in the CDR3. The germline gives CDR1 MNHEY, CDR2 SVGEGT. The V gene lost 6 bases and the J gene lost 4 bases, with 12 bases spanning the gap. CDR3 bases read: TGTGCCAGCAGGAGGGTGGGGCTCTATGGC. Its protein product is CASRRVGLYG. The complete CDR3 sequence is CASRRVGLYGYTF.